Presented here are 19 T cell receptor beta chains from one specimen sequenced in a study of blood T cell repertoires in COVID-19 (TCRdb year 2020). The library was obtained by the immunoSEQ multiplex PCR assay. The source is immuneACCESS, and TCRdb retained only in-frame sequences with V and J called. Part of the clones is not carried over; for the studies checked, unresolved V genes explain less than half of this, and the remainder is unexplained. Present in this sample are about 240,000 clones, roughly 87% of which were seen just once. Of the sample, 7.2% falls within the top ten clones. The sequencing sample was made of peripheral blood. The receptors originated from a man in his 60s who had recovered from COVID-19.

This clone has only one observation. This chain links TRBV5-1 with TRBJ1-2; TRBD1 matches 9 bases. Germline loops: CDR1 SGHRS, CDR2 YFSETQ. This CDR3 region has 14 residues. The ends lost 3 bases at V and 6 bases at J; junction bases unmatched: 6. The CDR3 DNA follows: TGCGCCAGCAGCTCGGACAGGGGAAGGGATGGCTACACCTTC. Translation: CASSSDRGRDGYTF.

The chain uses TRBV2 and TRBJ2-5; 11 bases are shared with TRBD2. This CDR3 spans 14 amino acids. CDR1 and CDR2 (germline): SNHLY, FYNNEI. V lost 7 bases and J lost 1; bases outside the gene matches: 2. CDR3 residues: CASTLAGAQETQYF. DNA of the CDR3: TGTGCCAGCACACTAGCGGGGGCCCAAGAGACCCAGTACTTC.

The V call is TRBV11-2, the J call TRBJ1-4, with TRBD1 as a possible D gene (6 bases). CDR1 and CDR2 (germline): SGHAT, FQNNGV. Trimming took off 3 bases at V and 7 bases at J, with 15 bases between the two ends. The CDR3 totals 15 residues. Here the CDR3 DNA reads TGTGCCAGCAGCTTTTTAGGACAGAATGGTGAAAAACTGTTTTTT. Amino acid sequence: CASSFLGQNGEKLFF. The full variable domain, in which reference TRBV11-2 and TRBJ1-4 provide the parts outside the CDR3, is EAGVAQSPRYKIIEKRQSVAFWCNPISGHATLYWYQQILGQGPKLLIQFQNNGVVDDSQLPKDRFSAERLKGVDSTLKIQPAKLEDSAVYLCASSFLGQNGEKLFFGSGTQLSVL.

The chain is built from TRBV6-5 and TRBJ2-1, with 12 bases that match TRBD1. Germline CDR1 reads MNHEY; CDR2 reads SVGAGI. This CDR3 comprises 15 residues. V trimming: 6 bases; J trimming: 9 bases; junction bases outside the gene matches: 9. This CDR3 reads CASRGQGAIGGEQFF. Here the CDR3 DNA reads TGTGCCAGCAGGGGACAGGGGGCGATTGGCGGTGAGCAGTTCTTC.

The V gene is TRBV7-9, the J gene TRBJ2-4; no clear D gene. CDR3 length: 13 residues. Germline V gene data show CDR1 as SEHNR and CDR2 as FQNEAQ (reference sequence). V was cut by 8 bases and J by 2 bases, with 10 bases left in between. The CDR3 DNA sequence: TGTGCCAGCCACTCCATTTCCAAAAACATTCAGTACTTC. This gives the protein CASHSISKNIQYF. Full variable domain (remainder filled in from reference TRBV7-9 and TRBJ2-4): DTGVSQNPRHKITKRGQNVTFRCDPISEHNRLYWYRQTLGQGPEFLTYFQNEAQLEKSRLLSDRFSAERPKGSFSTLEIQRTEQGDSAMYLCASHSISKNIQYFGAGTRLSVL.

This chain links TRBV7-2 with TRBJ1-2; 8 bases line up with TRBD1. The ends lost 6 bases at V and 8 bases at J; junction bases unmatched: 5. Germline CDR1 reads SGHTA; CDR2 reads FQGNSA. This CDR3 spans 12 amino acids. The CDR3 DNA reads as TGTGCCAGCAGTTACGGACAGGGCGGCTACACCTTC. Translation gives CASSYGQGGYTF.

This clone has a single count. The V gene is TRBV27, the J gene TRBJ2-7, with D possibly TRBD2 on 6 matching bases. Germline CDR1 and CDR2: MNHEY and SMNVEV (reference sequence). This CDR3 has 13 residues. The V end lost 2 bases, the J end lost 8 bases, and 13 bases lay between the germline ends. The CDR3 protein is CASSLSGGEQQYV. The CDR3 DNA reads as TGTGCCAGCAGTTTAAGCGGAGGGGAACAGCAGTACGTC.

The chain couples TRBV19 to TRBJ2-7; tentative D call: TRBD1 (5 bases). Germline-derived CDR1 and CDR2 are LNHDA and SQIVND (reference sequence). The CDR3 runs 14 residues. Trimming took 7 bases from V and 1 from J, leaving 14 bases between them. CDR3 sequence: CASTARQGSYEQYF. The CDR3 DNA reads TGTGCCAGTACTGCCAGGCAGGGTTCCTACGAGCAGTACTTC.

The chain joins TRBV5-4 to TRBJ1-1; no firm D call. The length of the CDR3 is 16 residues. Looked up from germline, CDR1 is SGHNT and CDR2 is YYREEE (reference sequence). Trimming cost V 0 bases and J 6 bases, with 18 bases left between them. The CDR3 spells CASSLDKLAVIAEAFF. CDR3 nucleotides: TGTGCCAGCAGCTTGGACAAGCTAGCAGTAATCGCTGAAGCTTTCTTT.

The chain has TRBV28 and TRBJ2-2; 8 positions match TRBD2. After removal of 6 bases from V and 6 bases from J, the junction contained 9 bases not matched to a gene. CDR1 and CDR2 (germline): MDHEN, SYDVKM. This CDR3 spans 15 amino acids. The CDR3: CASSRSRGGSGELFF. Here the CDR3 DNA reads TGTGCCAGCAGCCGTAGTCGGGGGGGGTCCGGGGAGCTGTTTTTT.

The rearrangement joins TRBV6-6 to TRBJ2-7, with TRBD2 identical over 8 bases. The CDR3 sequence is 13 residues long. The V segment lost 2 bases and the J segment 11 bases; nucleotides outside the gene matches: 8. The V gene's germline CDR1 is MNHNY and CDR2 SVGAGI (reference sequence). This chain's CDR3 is CASSYDGGGIEYV. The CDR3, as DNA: TGTGCCAGCAGTTACGATGGCGGGGGGATTGAGTACGTC.

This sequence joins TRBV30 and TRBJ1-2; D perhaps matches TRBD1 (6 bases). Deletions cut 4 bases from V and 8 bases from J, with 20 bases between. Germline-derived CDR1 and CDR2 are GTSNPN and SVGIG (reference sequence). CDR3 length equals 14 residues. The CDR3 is CAWNRPGTNTGYTF. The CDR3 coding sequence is TGTGCCTGGAATCGTCCCGGGACAAATACGGGCTACACCTTC.

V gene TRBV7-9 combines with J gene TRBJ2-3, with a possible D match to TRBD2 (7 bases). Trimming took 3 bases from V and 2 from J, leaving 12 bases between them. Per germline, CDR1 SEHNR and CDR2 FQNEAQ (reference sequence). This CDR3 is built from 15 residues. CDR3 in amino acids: CASSFSAGATDTQYF. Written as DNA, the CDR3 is TGTGCCAGCAGCTTCTCGGCGGGGGCCACAGATACGCAGTATTTT. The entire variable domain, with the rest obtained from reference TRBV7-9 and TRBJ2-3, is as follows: DTGVSQNPRHKITKRGQNVTFRCDPISEHNRLYWYRQTLGQGPEFLTYFQNEAQLEKSRLLSDRFSAERPKGSFSTLEIQRTEQGDSAMYLCASSFSAGATDTQYFGPGTRLTVL.

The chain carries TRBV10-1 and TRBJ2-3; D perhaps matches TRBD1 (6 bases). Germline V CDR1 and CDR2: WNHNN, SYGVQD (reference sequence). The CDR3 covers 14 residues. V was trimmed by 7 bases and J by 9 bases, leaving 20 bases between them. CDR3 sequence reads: CASTPYTDRGTQYF. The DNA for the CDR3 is TGCGCCAGCACCCCTTACACGGACAGAGGCACGCAGTATTTT.

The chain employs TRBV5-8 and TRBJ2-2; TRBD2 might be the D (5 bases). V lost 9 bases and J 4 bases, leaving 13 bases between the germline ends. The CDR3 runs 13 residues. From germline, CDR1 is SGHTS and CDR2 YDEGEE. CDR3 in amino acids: CATEGTVTGELFF. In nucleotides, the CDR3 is TGTGCCACCGAGGGTACGGTCACCGGGGAGCTGTTTTTT.

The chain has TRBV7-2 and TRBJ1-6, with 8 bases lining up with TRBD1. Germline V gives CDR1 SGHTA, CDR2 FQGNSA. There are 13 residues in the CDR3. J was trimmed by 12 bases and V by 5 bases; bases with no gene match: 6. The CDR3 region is CASSPDRDQPLHF. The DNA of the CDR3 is TGTGCCAGCAGCCCGGACAGGGATCAACCCCTCCACTTT.

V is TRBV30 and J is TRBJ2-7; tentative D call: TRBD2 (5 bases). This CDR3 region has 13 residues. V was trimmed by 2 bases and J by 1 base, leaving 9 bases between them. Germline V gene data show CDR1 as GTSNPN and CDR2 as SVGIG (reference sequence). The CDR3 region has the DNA TGTGCCTGGAGTTGGACTCCATCCTACGAGCAGTACTTC. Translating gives CAWSWTPSYEQYF. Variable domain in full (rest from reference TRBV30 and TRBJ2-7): SQTIHQWPATLVQPVGSPLSLECTVEGTSNPNLYWYRQAAGRGLQLLFYSVGIGQISSEVPQNLSASRPQDRQFILSSKKLLLSDSGFYLCAWSWTPSYEQYFGPGTRLTVT.

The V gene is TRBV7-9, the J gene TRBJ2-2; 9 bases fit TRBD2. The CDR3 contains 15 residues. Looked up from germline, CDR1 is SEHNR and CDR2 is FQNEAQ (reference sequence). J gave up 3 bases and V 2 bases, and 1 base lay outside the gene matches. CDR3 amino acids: CASSLLAGYTGELFF. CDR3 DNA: TGTGCCAGCAGCTTACTAGCGGGGTACACCGGGGAGCTGTTTTTT.

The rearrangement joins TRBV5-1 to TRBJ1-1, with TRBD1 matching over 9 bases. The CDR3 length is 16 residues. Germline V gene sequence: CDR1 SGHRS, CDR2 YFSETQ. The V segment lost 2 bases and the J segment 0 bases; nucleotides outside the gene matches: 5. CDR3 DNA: TGCGCCAGCAGCTTTACAGGGGGCGCGGTGAACACTGAAGCTTTCTTT. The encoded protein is CASSFTGGAVNTEAFF. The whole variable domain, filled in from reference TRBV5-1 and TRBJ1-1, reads KAGVTQTPRYLIKTRGQQVTLSCSPISGHRSVSWYQQTPGQGLQFLFEYFSETQRNKGNFPGRFSGRQFSNSRSEMNVSTLELGDSALYLCASSFTGGAVNTEAFFGQGTRLTVV.